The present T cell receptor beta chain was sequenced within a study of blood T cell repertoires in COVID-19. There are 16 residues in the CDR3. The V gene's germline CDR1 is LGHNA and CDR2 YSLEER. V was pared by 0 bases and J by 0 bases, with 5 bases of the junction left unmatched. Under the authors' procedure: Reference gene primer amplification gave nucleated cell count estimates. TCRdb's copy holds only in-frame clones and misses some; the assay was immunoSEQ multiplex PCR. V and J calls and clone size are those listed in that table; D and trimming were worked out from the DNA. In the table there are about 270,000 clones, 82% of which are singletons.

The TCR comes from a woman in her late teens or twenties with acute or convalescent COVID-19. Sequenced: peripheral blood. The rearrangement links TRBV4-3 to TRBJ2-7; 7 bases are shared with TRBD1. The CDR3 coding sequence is TGCGCCAGCAGCCAAGATCTGGGGGACAGCTCCTACGAGCAGTACTTC. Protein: CASSQDLGDSSYEQYF.